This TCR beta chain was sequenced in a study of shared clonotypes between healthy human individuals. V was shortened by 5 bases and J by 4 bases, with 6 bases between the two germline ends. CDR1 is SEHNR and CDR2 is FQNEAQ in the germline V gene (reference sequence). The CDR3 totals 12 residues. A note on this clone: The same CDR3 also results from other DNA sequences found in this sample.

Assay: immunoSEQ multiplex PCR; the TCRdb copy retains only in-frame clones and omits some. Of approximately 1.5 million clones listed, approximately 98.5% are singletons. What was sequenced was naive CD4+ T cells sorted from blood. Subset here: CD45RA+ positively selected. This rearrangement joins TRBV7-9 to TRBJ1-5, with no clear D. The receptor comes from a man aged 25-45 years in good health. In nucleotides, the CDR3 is TGTGCCAGCAGCCCGGATAATCAGCCCCAGCATTTT. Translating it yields CASSPDNQPQHF.